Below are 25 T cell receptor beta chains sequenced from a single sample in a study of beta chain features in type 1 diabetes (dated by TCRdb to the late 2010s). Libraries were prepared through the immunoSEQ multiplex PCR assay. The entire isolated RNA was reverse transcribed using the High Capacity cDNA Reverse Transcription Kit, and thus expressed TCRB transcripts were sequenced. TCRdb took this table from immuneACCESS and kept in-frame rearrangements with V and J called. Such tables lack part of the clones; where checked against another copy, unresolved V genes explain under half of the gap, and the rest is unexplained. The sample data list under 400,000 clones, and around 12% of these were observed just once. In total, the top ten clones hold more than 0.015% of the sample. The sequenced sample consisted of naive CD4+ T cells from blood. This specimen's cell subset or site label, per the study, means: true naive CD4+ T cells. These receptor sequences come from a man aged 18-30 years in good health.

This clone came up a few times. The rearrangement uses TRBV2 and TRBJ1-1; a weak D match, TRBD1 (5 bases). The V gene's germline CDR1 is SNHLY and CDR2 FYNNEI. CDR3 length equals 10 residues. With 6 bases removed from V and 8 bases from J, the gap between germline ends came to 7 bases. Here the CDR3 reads CASSAGEAFF. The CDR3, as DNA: TGTGCCAGCAGCGCAGGGGAAGCTTTCTTT.

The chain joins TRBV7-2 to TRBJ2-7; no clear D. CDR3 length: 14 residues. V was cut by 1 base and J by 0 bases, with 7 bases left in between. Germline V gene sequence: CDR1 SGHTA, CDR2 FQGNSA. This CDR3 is CASSLERNSYEQYF. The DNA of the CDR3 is TGTGCCAGCAGCTTAGAGCGAAACTCCTACGAGCAGTACTTC.

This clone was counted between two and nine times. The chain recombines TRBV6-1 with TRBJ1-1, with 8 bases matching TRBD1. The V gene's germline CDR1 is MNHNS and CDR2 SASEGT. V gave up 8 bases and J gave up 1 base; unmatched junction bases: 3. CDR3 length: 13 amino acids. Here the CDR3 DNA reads TGTGCCAGCCGGACAGGGACGAACACTGAAGCTTTCTTT. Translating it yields CASRTGTNTEAFF.

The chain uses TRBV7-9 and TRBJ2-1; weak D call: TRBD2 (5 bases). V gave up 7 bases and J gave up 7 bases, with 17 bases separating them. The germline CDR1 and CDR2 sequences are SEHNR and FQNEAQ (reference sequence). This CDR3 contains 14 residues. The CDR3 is CASNPGYVRNEQFF. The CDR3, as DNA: TGTGCCAGCAACCCGGGGTATGTTAGAAATGAGCAGTTCTTC.

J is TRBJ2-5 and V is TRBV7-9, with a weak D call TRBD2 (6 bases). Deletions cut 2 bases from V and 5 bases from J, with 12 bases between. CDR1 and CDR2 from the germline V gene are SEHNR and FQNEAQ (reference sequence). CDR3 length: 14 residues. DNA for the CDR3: TGTGCCAGCAGCTTATCTCCGGGGAGGGAGACCCAGTACTTC. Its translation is CASSLSPGRETQYF.

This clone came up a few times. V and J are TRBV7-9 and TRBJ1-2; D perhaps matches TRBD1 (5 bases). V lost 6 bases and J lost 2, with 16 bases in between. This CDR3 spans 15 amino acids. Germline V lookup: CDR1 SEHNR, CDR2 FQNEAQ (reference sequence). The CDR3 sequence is CASRSAGESNYGYTF. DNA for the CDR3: TGTGCCAGCAGGTCGGCGGGGGAATCCAACTATGGCTACACCTTC. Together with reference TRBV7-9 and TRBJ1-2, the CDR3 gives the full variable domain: DTGVSQNPRHKITKRGQNVTFRCDPISEHNRLYWYRQTLGQGPEFLTYFQNEAQLEKSRLLSDRFSAERPKGSFSTLEIQRTEQGDSAMYLCASRSAGESNYGYTFGSGTRLTVV.

CDR3 coding DNA: TGTGCCAGTAGGGAGGAGCCCGGGGAGCTGTTTTTT. This encodes CASREEPGELFF. The chain links TRBV19 to TRBJ2-2; D possibly corresponds to TRBD2 (5 bases). The germline V and J ends were trimmed by 6 bases and 6 bases, with 8 bases remaining between them. The germline V gene has CDR1 LNHDA and CDR2 SQIVND (reference sequence). The CDR3 spans 12 residues.

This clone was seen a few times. The CDR3 is CASSLGRAGVGEQYF. The CDR3 region has the DNA TGTGCCAGCAGCTTAGGGCGAGCGGGAGTAGGGGAGCAGTACTTC. The V gene is TRBV7-2, the J gene TRBJ2-7, with 8 bases aligning to TRBD2. Germline V CDR1 and CDR2: SGHTA, FQGNSA. Germline trimming cut 1 base from V and 7 bases from J; bases unmatched to any gene: 9. The CDR3 consists of 15 residues.

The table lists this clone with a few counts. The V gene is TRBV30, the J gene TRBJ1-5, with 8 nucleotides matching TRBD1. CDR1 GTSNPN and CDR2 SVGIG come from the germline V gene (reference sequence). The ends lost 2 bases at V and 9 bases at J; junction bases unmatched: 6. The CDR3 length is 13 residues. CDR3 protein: CAWSNRGKGPQHF. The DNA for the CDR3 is TGTGCCTGGAGTAACAGGGGGAAAGGGCCCCAGCATTTT.

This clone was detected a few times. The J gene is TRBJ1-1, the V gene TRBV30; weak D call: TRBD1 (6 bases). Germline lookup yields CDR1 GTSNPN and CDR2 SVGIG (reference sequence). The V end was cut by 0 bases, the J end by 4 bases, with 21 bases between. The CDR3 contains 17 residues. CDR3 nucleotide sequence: TGTGCCTGGAGTGTAAAACCCCAGGGGCGCTGGGGCACTGAAGCTTTCTTT. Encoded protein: CAWSVKPQGRWGTEAFF.

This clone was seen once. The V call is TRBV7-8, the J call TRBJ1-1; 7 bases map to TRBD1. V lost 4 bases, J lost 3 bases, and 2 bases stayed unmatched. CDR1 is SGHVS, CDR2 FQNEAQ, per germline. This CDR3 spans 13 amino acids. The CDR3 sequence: CASSSDRDTEAFF. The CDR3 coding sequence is TGTGCCAGCAGCTCTGACAGGGACACTGAAGCTTTCTTT.

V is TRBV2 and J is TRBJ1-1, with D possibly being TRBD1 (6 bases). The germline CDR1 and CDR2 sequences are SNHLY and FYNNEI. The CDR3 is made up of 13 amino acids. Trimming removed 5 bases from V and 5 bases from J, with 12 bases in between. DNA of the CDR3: TGTGCCAGCAGTTCACAGGGAGATACTGAAGCTTTCTTT. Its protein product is CASSSQGDTEAFF.

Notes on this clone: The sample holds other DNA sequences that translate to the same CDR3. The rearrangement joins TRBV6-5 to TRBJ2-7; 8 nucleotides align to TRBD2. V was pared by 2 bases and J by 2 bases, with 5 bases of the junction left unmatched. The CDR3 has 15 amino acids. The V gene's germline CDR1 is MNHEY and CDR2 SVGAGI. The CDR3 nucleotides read TGTGCCAGCAGTTACGGGGCGGGAGGCGCCTACGAGCAGTACTTC. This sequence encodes CASSYGAGGAYEQYF.

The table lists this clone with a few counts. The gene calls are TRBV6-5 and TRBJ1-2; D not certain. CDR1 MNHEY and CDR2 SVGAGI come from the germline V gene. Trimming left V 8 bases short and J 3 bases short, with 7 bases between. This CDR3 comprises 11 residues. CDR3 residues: CASRRDYGYTF. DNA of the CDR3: TGTGCCAGCCGACGGGACTATGGCTACACCTTC.

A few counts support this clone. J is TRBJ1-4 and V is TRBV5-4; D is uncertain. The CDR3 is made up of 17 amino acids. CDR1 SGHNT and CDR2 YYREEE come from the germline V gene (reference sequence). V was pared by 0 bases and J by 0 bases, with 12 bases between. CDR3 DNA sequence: TGTGCCAGCAGCTTGGGAACCAGGATTGCAACTAATGAAAAACTGTTTTTT. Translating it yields CASSLGTRIATNEKLFF.

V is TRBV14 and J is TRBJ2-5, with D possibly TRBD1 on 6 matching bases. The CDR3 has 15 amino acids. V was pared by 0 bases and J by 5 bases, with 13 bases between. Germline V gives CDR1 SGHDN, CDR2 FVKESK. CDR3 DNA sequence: TGTGCCAGCAGCCAAGAGCTCCAGGGGCGCGAGACCCAGTACTTC. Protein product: CASSQELQGRETQYF.

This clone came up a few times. CDR3 nucleotides: TGTGCCAGCTCACCCAGGACAGGGTGGGAGAACACCGGGGAGCTGTTTTTT. This translates into CASSPRTGWENTGELFF. The chain uses TRBV18 and TRBJ2-2; 8 bases map to TRBD1. Germline CDR1 KGHSH, CDR2 LQKENI. After removal of 3 bases from V and 1 base from J, the junction contained 7 bases not matched to a gene. CDR3 length equals 17 residues.

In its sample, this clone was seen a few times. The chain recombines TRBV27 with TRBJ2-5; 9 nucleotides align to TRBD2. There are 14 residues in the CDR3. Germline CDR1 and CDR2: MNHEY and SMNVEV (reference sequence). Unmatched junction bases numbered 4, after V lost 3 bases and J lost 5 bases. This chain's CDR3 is CASSFLAGRETQYF. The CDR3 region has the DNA TGTGCCAGCAGTTTCCTAGCGGGACGGGAGACCCAGTACTTC.

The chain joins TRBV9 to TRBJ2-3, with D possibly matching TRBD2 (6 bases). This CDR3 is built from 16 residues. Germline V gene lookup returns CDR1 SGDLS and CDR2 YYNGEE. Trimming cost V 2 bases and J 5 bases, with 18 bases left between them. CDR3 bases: TGTGCCAGCAGCGTGAGCGCCGGGACTCGAGGAGATACGCAGTATTTT. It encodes CASSVSAGTRGDTQYF.

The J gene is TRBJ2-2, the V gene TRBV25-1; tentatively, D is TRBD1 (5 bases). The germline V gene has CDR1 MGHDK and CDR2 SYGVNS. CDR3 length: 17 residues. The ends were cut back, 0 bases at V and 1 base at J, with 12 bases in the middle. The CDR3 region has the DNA TGTGCCAGCAGTGAATATGGGCAGGGTTGGAACACCGGGGAGCTGTTTTTT. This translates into CASSEYGQGWNTGELFF.

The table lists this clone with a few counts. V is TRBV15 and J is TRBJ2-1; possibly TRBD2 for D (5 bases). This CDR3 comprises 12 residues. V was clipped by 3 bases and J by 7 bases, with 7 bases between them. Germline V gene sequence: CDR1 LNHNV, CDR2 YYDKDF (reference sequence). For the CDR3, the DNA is TGTGCCACCAGCAGGGGAGTTAATGAGCAGTTCTTC. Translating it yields CATSRGVNEQFF.

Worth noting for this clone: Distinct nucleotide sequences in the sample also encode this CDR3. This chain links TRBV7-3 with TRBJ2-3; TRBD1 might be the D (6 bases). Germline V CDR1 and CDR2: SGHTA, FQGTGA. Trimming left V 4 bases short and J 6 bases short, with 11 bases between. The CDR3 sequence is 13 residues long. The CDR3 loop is CASSSRTADTQYF. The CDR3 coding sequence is TGTGCCAGCAGCTCCCGGACAGCTGATACGCAGTATTTT.

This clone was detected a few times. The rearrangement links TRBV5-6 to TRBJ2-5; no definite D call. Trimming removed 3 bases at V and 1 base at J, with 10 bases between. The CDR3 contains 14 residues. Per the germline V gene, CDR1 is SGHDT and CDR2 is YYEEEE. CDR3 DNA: TGTGCCAGCAGCTCAGGAAAGGCCCAAGAGACCCAGTACTTC. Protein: CASSSGKAQETQYF.

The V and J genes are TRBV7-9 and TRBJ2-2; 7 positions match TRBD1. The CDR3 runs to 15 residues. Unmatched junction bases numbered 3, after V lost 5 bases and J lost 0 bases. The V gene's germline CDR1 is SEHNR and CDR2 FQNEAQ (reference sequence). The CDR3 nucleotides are TGTGCCAGCAGCCGGGACAGCGCGAACACCGGGGAGCTGTTTTTT. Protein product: CASSRDSANTGELFF.

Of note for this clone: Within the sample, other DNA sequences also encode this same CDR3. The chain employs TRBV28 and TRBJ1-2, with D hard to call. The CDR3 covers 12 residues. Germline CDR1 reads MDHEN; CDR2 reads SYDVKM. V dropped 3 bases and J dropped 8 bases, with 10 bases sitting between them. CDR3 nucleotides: TGTGCCAGCAGTTTTTCGGGGAGCGGCTACACCTTC. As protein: CASSFSGSGYTF.